This entry lists 14 T cell receptor beta chains sequenced from one sample in a study of PD-1 blockade in classical Hodgkin lymphoma. Produced via immunoSEQ multiplex PCR; TCRdb's table is partial and in-frame only. The sample carries around 92,000 clones, 83% recorded once. Sample time point: cycle 4 day 1 (C4D1), after 6 weeks of nivolumab. Each and every patient relapsed after autologous stem cell transplantation, and patients got differing brentuximab vedotin exposure. Here the sequenced sample was peripheral blood mononuclear cells (PBMCs), taken before the fourth cycle of nivolumab. These receptors all come from a human donor with classical Hodgkin lymphoma.

In this sample, this clone turned up once. The CDR3 region is CASSDFGLAGDEQYF. The CDR3 bases are TGTGCCAGCAGTGATTTTGGACTAGCGGGAGACGAGCAGTACTTC. The chain combines TRBV6-1 with TRBJ2-7; 13 nucleotides align to TRBD2. From germline, CDR1 is MNHNS and CDR2 SASEGT. The trim removed 3 bases at V and 5 bases at J, leaving 4 bases unmatched. This CDR3 region has 15 residues.

The V and J genes are TRBV30 and TRBJ1-1; D remains ambiguous. The CDR3 has 17 amino acids. Trimming removed 0 bases from V and 0 bases from J, with 17 bases in between. Germline CDR1 reads GTSNPN; CDR2 reads SVGIG (reference sequence). CDR3 DNA: TGTGCCTGGAGTGTATTCGGGCTGACCCGTATGAACACTGAAGCTTTCTTT. This gives the protein CAWSVFGLTRMNTEAFF. The full variable domain, with the rest looked up from reference TRBV30 and TRBJ1-1, is SQTIHQWPATLVQPVGSPLSLECTVEGTSNPNLYWYRQAAGRGLQLLFYSVGIGQISSEVPQNLSASRPQDRQFILSSKKLLLSDSGFYLCAWSVFGLTRMNTEAFFGQGTRLTVV.

This clone was observed once. The chain combines TRBV10-3 with TRBJ2-3; perhaps TRBD2 as D (6 bases). The germline V and J ends were trimmed by 3 bases and 4 bases, with 8 bases remaining between them. Germline loops: CDR1 ENHRY, CDR2 SYGVKD. The CDR3 spans 13 residues. The CDR3 sequence is CAISDGSPDTQYF. DNA for the CDR3: TGTGCCATCAGTGACGGGAGCCCAGATACGCAGTATTTT.

V and J are TRBV11-3 and TRBJ1-3; D call uncertain. The V gene's germline CDR1 is SGHNT and CDR2 YENEEA. The V end lost 2 bases, the J end lost 1 base, and 3 bases lay between the germline ends. This CDR3 region has 13 residues. DNA for the CDR3: TGTGCCAGCAGCTTACAGTCTGGAAACACCATATATTTT. Encoded protein: CASSLQSGNTIYF.

This clone occurred once. This chain links TRBV19 with TRBJ2-6, with D perhaps TRBD2 (6 bases). This CDR3 has 17 residues. Per germline, CDR1 LNHDA and CDR2 SQIVND (reference sequence). V was pared by 2 bases and J by 0 bases, with 11 bases between. CDR3 bases: TGTGCCAGTAGTATAATGGGACTGAGCTCTGGGGCCAACGTCCTGACTTTC. As protein: CASSIMGLSSGANVLTF.

The gene calls are TRBV5-6 and TRBJ2-1; D is uncertain. The CDR3 length is 15 residues. V was pared by 6 bases and J by 6 bases, with 19 bases between. Germline V lookup: CDR1 SGHDT, CDR2 YYEEEE. Here the CDR3 DNA reads TGTGCCAGCAACTGGGGTCCGGAAATCCTCAATGAGCAGTTCTTC. This translates into CASNWGPEILNEQFF.

The chain uses TRBV5-4 and TRBJ1-2; no clear D. V was cut by 0 bases and J by 8 bases, with 5 bases left in between. CDR3 length: 11 residues. Germline values: CDR1 SGHNT, CDR2 YYREEE (reference sequence). CDR3 DNA sequence: TGTGCCAGCAGCTTGGAAGACGGCTACACCTTC. Its protein product is CASSLEDGYTF.

This clone has a handful of counts. The chain combines TRBV18 with TRBJ2-2, with D uncertain. CDR1 KGHSH and CDR2 LQKENI come from the germline V gene. This CDR3 spans 15 amino acids. The V and J ends lost 6 bases and 2 bases respectively, with 13 bases between them. DNA of the CDR3: TGTGCCAGCTCCCCTGAGATTCTTAACACCGGGGAGCTGTTTTTT. Encoded protein: CASSPEILNTGELFF.

The genes are TRBV5-1 and TRBJ2-7; 8 bases match TRBD1. The CDR3 has 15 residues. The V and J ends lost 4 bases and 5 bases, in that order; junction bases with no gene match: 11. Germline CDR1 SGHRS, CDR2 YFSETQ. CDR3 sequence reads: CASSLTGGRPHEQYF. CDR3 coding DNA: TGCGCCAGCAGCCTAACAGGGGGGCGGCCTCACGAGCAGTACTTC.

J is TRBJ2-3 and V is TRBV7-9; D is possibly TRBD2 (6 bases). This CDR3 spans 18 amino acids. Germline assignment: CDR1 SEHNR and CDR2 FQNEAQ (reference sequence). V was trimmed by 2 bases and J by 4 bases, leaving 22 bases between them. The CDR3 DNA follows: TGTGCCAGCAGCTTAAGAGGATTCGGGGAGGTGGGCCCAGATACGCAGTATTTT. Translating gives CASSLRGFGEVGPDTQYF.

The chain couples TRBV28 to TRBJ1-2, with TRBD1 matching 12 bases. Germline V gene data show CDR1 as MDHEN and CDR2 as SYDVKM. Trimming took 6 bases from V and 5 from J; bases not matched to a gene: 7. This CDR3 has 15 amino acids. The CDR3: CASRTGTGGAYGYTF. The DNA for the CDR3 is TGTGCCAGCAGGACCGGGACAGGGGGCGCGTATGGCTACACCTTC.

This clone was detected a few times. The rearrangement uses TRBV20-1 and TRBJ1-5; D remains ambiguous. Germline V gene lookup returns CDR1 DFQATT and CDR2 SNEGSKA (reference sequence). V lost 8 bases, J lost 5 bases, and 7 bases lay in between. This CDR3 has 10 amino acids. CDR3 amino acids: CSRGDQPQHF. CDR3 DNA sequence: TGCAGTCGGGGAGATCAGCCCCAGCATTTT.

The rearrangement uses TRBV9 and TRBJ1-3; no firm D call. Trimming cost V 0 bases and J 1 base, with 11 bases left between them. The CDR3 runs 16 residues. Germline CDR1 is SGDLS and CDR2 is YYNGEE. The DNA of the CDR3 is TGTGCCAGCAGCGTAGTCGGAAGGGCATCTGGAAACACCATATATTTT. This codes for CASSVVGRASGNTIYF. Complete variable domain (other parts from reference TRBV9 and TRBJ1-3): DSGVTQTPKHLITATGQRVTLRCSPRSGDLSVYWYQQSLDQGLQFLIQYYNGEERAKGNILERFSAQQFPDLHSELNLSSLELGDSALYFCASSVVGRASGNTIYFGEGSWLTVV.

V gene TRBV5-1 combines with J gene TRBJ2-7; possible D gene TRBD1, 6 bases. The length of the CDR3 is 15 residues. Trimming pared 5 bases from V and 2 bases from J, leaving 17 bases between. CDR1 and CDR2 from the germline V gene are SGHRS and YFSETQ. In DNA, the CDR3 is TGCGCCAGCAGGAACGGGGACACTATCACCTACGAGCAGTACTTC. This translates into CASRNGDTITYEQYF.